This T cell receptor beta chain came from a study of blood T cell repertoires in COVID-19. About the study: Sites in the United States, Italy and Spain provided acute and convalescent COVID-19 samples. The cDNA or gDNA used as material had been derived from T cells, B-cell-depleted T cells, or PBMCs.

After removal of 0 bases from V and 2 bases from J, the junction contained 6 bases not matched to a gene. CDR3 size: 16 residues. CDR1 and CDR2 from the germline V gene are GTSNPN and SVGIG (reference sequence). How the authors handled the data: From reference gene primer amplification, estimates of nucleated cell counts were derived. Libraries were prepared by immunoSEQ multiplex PCR; TCRdb keeps only in-frame clonotypes and omits some of them. The V and J calls and clone size were taken over from that table, and D and trimming were inferred from the DNA. This sample has approximately 21,000 clones; less than 75% occur once, and the top ten carry 20%.

The specimen was peripheral blood. The source is a human donor in a cohort sampled during active or convalescent COVID-19. The rearrangement uses TRBV30 and TRBJ2-3; 9 positions agree with TRBD2. DNA of the CDR3: TGTGCCTGGAGTGTCGGGCTAGCGGGAAACACAGATACGCAGTATTTT. Its protein is CAWSVGLAGNTDTQYF.